This T cell receptor (beta chain) was identified during a study of shared T cell receptors in the human thymus. TCRdb's copy holds only in-frame clones and misses some; the assay was immunoSEQ multiplex PCR. This table has roughly 560,000 clones, around 78% appearing once. This CDR3 region has 16 residues. Trimming pared 1 base from V and 5 bases from J, leaving 18 bases between. Germline V gene sequence: CDR1 GTSNPN, CDR2 SVGIG (reference sequence). The same data also contributed to another study, on human thymus T cells. That report adds: Thymus pieces cut out during corrective heart surgery were the tissue that was used.

Sequencing was performed on thymocytes. The rearrangement links TRBV30 to TRBJ1-5; D is ambiguous. This TCR was recovered from a boy under three years old with a congenital heart defect. DNA for the CDR3: TGTGCCTGGAGTGGATTTGGTGGAGGACCTGATCAGCCCCAGCATTTT. Amino acid sequence: CAWSGFGGGPDQPQHF.